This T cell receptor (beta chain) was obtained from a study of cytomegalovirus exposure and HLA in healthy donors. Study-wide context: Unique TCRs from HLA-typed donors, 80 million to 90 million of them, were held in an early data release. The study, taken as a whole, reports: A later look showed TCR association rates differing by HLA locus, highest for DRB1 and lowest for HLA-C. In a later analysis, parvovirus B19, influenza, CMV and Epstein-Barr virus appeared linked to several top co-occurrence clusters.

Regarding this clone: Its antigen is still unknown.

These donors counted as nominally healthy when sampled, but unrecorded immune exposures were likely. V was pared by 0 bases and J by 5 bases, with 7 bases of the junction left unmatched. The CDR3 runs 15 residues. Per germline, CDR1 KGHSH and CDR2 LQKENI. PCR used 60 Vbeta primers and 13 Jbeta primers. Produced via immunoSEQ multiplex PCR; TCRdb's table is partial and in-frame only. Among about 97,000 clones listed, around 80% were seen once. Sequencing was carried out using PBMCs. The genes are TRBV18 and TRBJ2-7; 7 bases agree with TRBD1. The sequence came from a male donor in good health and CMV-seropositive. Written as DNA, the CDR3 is TGTGCCAGCTCACCACCTCCACAGGGGACGAACGAGCAGTACTTC. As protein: CASSPPPQGTNEQYF.